The text below deals with one T cell receptor beta chain. Its antigen remains unknown. It was with 60 Vbeta and 13 Jbeta primers that the PCR ran. Per the original methods: Unique TCR beta chains totaled 80 million to 100 million in a later count, with roughly 10 million of them shared. TCRdb's copy holds only in-frame clones and misses some; the assay was immunoSEQ multiplex PCR. That table furnishes V, J and clone size, whereas the DNA furnished D and trimming. This repertoire shows roughly 140,000 clones, roughly 85% found once; its top ten account for approximately 3%. This record belongs to a study of cytomegalovirus exposure and HLA in healthy donors. Germline V gene sequence: CDR1 SGHNT, CDR2 YYREEE (reference sequence). Losses at the gene ends were 1 base for V and 6 bases for J; bases not matched to a gene: 15. The CDR3 extends over 18 amino acids. Study observations and caveats: In a later analysis, DRB1 alleles had the most associated TCRs; HLA-C alleles the fewest. Roughly uniform sequencing depth across donors was assumed, possibly incorrectly. The study flagged approximately 180 TCR beta chains as cytomegalovirus-associated.

This TCR came from a male donor in good health and CMV-seronegative. This chain joins TRBV5-4 and TRBJ2-7; TRBD2 aligns across 11 bases. Sequencing input: PBMCs. The CDR3 spells CASSLKLGLAAFVSEQYF. The CDR3 nucleotides read TGTGCCAGCAGCTTGAAATTGGGACTAGCGGCCTTTGTCTCCGAGCAGTACTTC.